The clone carrying this T cell receptor (beta chain) was counted a few times. The data stem from a study of cytomegalovirus exposure and HLA in healthy donors. With 6 bases removed from V and 0 bases from J, the gap between germline ends came to 17 bases. Germline values: CDR1 MGHDK, CDR2 SYGVNS. The CDR3 consists of 16 residues. The PCR was carried out with 60 Vbeta primers and 13 Jbeta primers. The method was immunoSEQ multiplex PCR; TCRdb's version includes in-frame clones alone and lacks a portion of them. The data contain about 210,000 clones, 75% to 90% of them singletons. The material sequenced was PBMCs. This receptor was obtained from a young woman in good health and CMV-seronegative. The J gene is TRBJ1-1, the V gene TRBV25-1; D not resolved. The CDR3 nucleotides are TGTGCCAGCAGCCCCCTTTACGGGTCCATGAACACTGAAGCTTTCTTT. Protein product: CASSPLYGSMNTEAFF. Variable domain in full (rest from reference TRBV25-1 and TRBJ1-1): EADIYQTPRYLVIGTGKKITLECSQTMGHDKMYWYQQDPGMELHLIHYSYGVNSTEKGDLSSESTVSRIRTEHFPLTLESARPSHTSQYLCASSPLYGSMNTEAFFGQGTRLTVV.